Listed here are 8 T cell receptor beta chains from one sample, sequenced in a study of cytotoxic CD8 clonotypes in ibrutinib-treated CLL. Profiled with immunoSEQ multiplex PCR; TCRdb holds only in-frame clones, not every one. The table records some 10,000 clones, 70% to 80% of them present only once. This sample comprised PBMCs, obtained at disease progression, from a patient treated with ibrutinib. These receptors came from a human donor with chronic lymphocytic leukemia.

V and J are TRBV4-1 and TRBJ1-6; D gene unclear. CDR1 is MGHRA, CDR2 YSYEKL, per germline. The germline V and J ends were trimmed by 0 bases and 0 bases, with 9 bases remaining between them. The CDR3 consists of 17 residues. The CDR3 is CASSQDDRSSYNSPLHF. CDR3 in DNA: TGCGCCAGCAGCCAAGATGACCGAAGCTCCTATAATTCACCCCTCCACTTT.

This clone was detected once. This rearrangement joins TRBV19 to TRBJ2-1, with TRBD1 matching over 7 bases. CDR1 is LNHDA and CDR2 is SQIVND in the germline V gene (reference sequence). The CDR3 is 13 amino acids. The junction had 0 bases not matched to a gene; V was cut back by 3 bases and J by 4 bases. The CDR3 loop is CASSMDRYNEQFF. In DNA, the CDR3 is TGTGCCAGTAGTATGGACAGGTACAATGAGCAGTTCTTC.

The CDR3 DNA reads TGTGCCAGCAGTATTTTCCTAGCGGGGGGGCCTGGCGGGGAGCTGTTTTTT. Residues: CASSIFLAGGPGGELFF. The chain links TRBV27 to TRBJ2-2; 12 bases line up with TRBD2. Germline V lookup: CDR1 MNHEY, CDR2 SMNVEV (reference sequence). After removal of 5 bases from V and 7 bases from J, the junction contained 11 bases not matched to a gene. CDR3 length: 17 residues.

The chain carries TRBV4-2 and TRBJ1-2, with TRBD1 identical over 8 bases. CDR1 is LGHNA and CDR2 is YNFKEQ in the germline V gene. CDR3 length equals 16 residues. V was pared by 0 bases and J by 8 bases, with 11 bases of the junction left unmatched. The CDR3 nucleotides are TGTGCCAGCAGCCAAGAGTTGGTCCAGGGGGCGAGGGGCTACACCTTC. Translation gives CASSQELVQGARGYTF.

The J gene is TRBJ1-6, the V gene TRBV30; 10 nucleotides agree with TRBD1. The J segment lost 11 bases and the V segment lost 4 bases, leaving 5 bases of the junction unmatched. This CDR3 comprises 13 residues. Germline loops: CDR1 GTSNPN, CDR2 SVGIG (reference sequence). CDR3 nucleotides: TGTGCCTGGACTGGGACAGGGGCAACACCCCTCCACTTT. Translated, it gives CAWTGTGATPLHF.

V gene TRBV18 combines with J gene TRBJ2-5; 8 nucleotides align to TRBD2. Trimming cost V 2 bases and J 11 bases; bases outside gene matches: 16. Germline loops: CDR1 KGHSH, CDR2 LQKENI. This CDR3 spans 16 amino acids. The CDR3 loop is CASSPGRLAPRLEQYF. DNA for the CDR3: TGTGCCAGCTCACCAGGACGACTAGCGCCTCGACTAGAGCAGTACTTC.

This chain links TRBV18 with TRBJ1-1; possibly TRBD1 for D (6 bases). Germline V lookup: CDR1 KGHSH, CDR2 LQKENI. Trimming removed 2 bases from V and 3 bases from J, with 10 bases in between. This CDR3 is built from 14 residues. The CDR3 reads CASSPKGGDTEAFF. CDR3 DNA sequence: TGTGCCAGCTCACCAAAGGGGGGAGACACTGAAGCTTTCTTT.

The chain carries TRBV21-1 and TRBJ1-3; the DNA was not compared with TRBD1, the D call given in the table. TRBV21-1 is deemed a pseudogene. The CDR3 runs 15 residues. CDR3 coding DNA: TGTGCCAGCAGCATGCCAGTACACGCACGAAACACCATATATTTT. Protein: CASSMPVHARNTIYF.